A single sample is the source of the 28 T cell receptor beta chains below, sequenced in a study of OX40 agonist ivuxolimab in advanced cancers. The protocol was immunoSEQ multiplex PCR, while the TCRdb copy is restricted to in-frame clones and leaves out a portion. The data show around 29,000 clones, approximately 86% seen once. Sequenced material: CD4+ or CD8+ T cells sorted from blood, taken in a trial of the OX40 agonist ivuxolimab. All receptors derive from an adult with an advanced solid tumor such as melanoma, head and neck, liver or kidney cancer.

This chain uses TRBV9 with TRBJ2-3; D is unclear. The length of the CDR3 is 11 residues. V lost 0 bases and J lost 5, with 1 base in between. Germline values: CDR1 SGDLS, CDR2 YYNGEE. The CDR3 region is CASSVGDTQYF. The DNA for the CDR3 is TGTGCCAGCAGCGTAGGAGATACGCAGTATTTT.

The rearrangement links TRBV21-1 to TRBJ2-3. TRBV21-1 is given as a pseudogene. The CDR3 contains 14 residues. CDR3 nucleotides: TGTGCCAGCCGGGACCCCATCGGGACAGATACGCAGTATTTT. Its protein is CASRDPIGTDTQYF.

This clone is deemed medium-sized. The CDR3 region is CASSLRVGLYEQYF. The CDR3 region has the DNA TGTGCCAGCAGCTTAAGGGTAGGGTTGTACGAGCAGTACTTC. The V gene is TRBV7-2, the J gene TRBJ2-7; D unresolved. The CDR3 is made up of 14 amino acids. CDR1 and CDR2 (germline): SGHTA, FQGNSA. Trimming stripped 2 bases from V and 4 bases from J, with 12 bases between.

The chain combines TRBV27 with TRBJ2-7; D is unresolved. This CDR3 has 13 amino acids. The V and J ends lost 2 bases and 7 bases respectively, with 12 bases between them. The germline V gene encodes CDR1 MNHEY and CDR2 SMNVEV (reference sequence). CDR3 residues: CASSLDRLGEQYF. Here the CDR3 DNA reads TGTGCCAGCAGTTTAGACCGCTTGGGGGAGCAGTACTTC.

This clone turned up a few times. CDR3 residues: CASSERESTIYF. The CDR3 DNA follows: TGTGCCAGCAGTGAGAGGGAAAGCACCATATATTTT. This rearrangement joins TRBV2 to TRBJ1-3; unclear D gene. Trimming took 3 bases from V and 9 from J, leaving 9 bases between them. CDR1 is SNHLY, CDR2 FYNNEI, per germline. This CDR3 contains 12 residues.

This clone is medium-sized within its sample. The chain uses TRBV27 and TRBJ2-1, with D perhaps TRBD1 (6 bases). CDR1 is MNHEY and CDR2 is SMNVEV in the germline V gene (reference sequence). This CDR3 has 15 amino acids. V shed 3 bases and J shed 0 bases, with 9 bases lying between them. CDR3 sequence reads: CASSFEGVSYNEQFF. DNA of the CDR3: TGTGCCAGCAGTTTCGAGGGGGTCTCCTACAATGAGCAGTTCTTC.

This chain links TRBV29-1 with TRBJ2-7; D is unclear. Trimming left V 4 bases short and J 6 bases short, with 10 bases between. Germline V lookup: CDR1 SQVTM, CDR2 ANQGSEA. This CDR3 has 11 amino acids. The DNA of the CDR3 is TGCAGCGTTGTACAAGGGCTCGAGCAGTACTTC. It specifies CSVVQGLEQYF.

Points on this clone: Other DNA sequences in the sample encode the same CDR3. This chain connects TRBV27 to TRBJ2-7; 10 bases align to TRBD1. With V trimmed by 0 bases and J by 2 bases, 4 bases remained unmatched. The CDR3 has 16 residues. Germline-derived CDR1 and CDR2 are MNHEY and SMNVEV (reference sequence). In DNA form, the CDR3 reads TGTGCCAGCAGTTTATCCCCCGGGACAGGGGCCTACGAGCAGTACTTC. Amino acid sequence: CASSLSPGTGAYEQYF.

The chain combines TRBV13 with TRBJ2-7; D unclear. This CDR3 contains 12 residues. Germline values: CDR1 PRHDT, CDR2 FYEKMQ (reference sequence). With 6 bases removed from V and 0 bases from J, the gap between germline ends came to 6 bases. DNA of the CDR3: TGTGCCAGCAGGAGTCTCTCCTACGAGCAGTACTTC. Translated: CASRSLSYEQYF.

This chain links TRBV7-2 with TRBJ2-7; 9 nucleotides line up with TRBD1. From germline, CDR1 is SGHTA and CDR2 FQGNSA. The CDR3 extends over 13 amino acids. V trimming: 5 bases; J trimming: 4 bases; junction bases outside the gene matches: 3. CDR3 sequence: CASSMGTGYEQYF. CDR3 coding DNA: TGTGCCAGCAGCATGGGGACAGGGTACGAGCAGTACTTC.

The chain employs TRBV4-1 and TRBJ2-1, with unresolved D. The CDR3 is made up of 12 amino acids. Per the germline V gene, CDR1 is MGHRA and CDR2 is YSYEKL. The V end lost 7 bases, the J end lost 10 bases, and 14 bases lay between the germline ends. The CDR3 DNA is TGCGCCAGCATCGGGCTCGCGGACGAGCAGTTCTTC. Amino acids: CASIGLADEQFF.

The V call is TRBV7-8, the J call TRBJ2-1, with 8 bases aligning to TRBD2. The CDR3 is 15 residues long. The junction had 7 bases not matched to a gene; V was cut back by 6 bases and J by 3 bases. Germline values: CDR1 SGHVS, CDR2 FQNEAQ. CDR3 sequence reads: CASRPSGRHYNEQFF. CDR3 in DNA: TGTGCCAGCAGACCCAGCGGGAGACACTACAATGAGCAGTTCTTC. Full variable domain (rest looked up from reference TRBV7-8 and TRBJ2-1): GAGVSQSPRYKVAKRGQDVALRCDPISGHVSLFWYQQALGQGPEFLTYFQNEAQLDKSGLPSDRFFAERPEGSVSTLKIQRTQQEDSAVYLCASRPSGRHYNEQFFGPGTRLTVL.

The genes are TRBV29-1 and TRBJ1-2, with TRBD1 identical over 8 bases. Germline V gene sequence: CDR1 SQVTM, CDR2 ANQGSEA. Trimming took 3 bases from V and 6 from J; bases not matched to a gene: 12. The CDR3 extends over 15 amino acids. CDR3 nucleotide sequence: TGCAGCGTTGACCGCCTTGGACAGGGTTACGATGGCTACACCTTC. Protein: CSVDRLGQGYDGYTF.

The chain combines TRBV2 with TRBJ1-4; the D is unclear. V was cut by 8 bases and J by 4 bases, with 14 bases left in between. CDR1 SNHLY and CDR2 FYNNEI come from the germline V gene. This CDR3 has 14 amino acids. The chain's CDR3 is CASGSPGYNEKLFF. Written as DNA, the CDR3 is TGTGCCAGCGGGTCTCCGGGCTATAATGAAAAACTGTTTTTT.

The V call is TRBV2, the J call TRBJ2-1; D unresolved. In germline, CDR1 is SNHLY, CDR2 FYNNEI. V lost 9 bases to trimming and J lost 2 bases, with 14 bases between them. This CDR3 has 14 amino acids. CDR3 loop: CASSRAPTYNEQFF. Written as DNA, the CDR3 is TGTGCCAGTTCTAGGGCTCCGACCTACAATGAGCAGTTCTTC.

The genes are TRBV6-5 and TRBJ1-6, with 9 bases lining up with TRBD1. In germline, CDR1 is MNHEY, CDR2 SVGAGI. Germline trimming cut 4 bases from V and 9 bases from J; bases unmatched to any gene: 4. The CDR3 has 14 residues. CDR3 DNA sequence: TGTGCCAGCAGTTTTCCGGGACAGGGTTCACCCCTCCACTTT. Protein product: CASSFPGQGSPLHF.

V and J are TRBV7-6 and TRBJ2-3, with 9 nucleotides matching TRBD2. Trimming removed 2 bases from V and 6 bases from J; junction bases left unmatched: 12. Germline V gene data show CDR1 as SGHVS and CDR2 as FNYEAQ. This CDR3 has 17 residues. The CDR3 bases are TGTGCCAGCAGCTTAAGGCTAGCGGGGTCAGATGCTGATACGCAGTATTTT. It encodes CASSLRLAGSDADTQYF. The full variable domain, in which reference TRBV7-6 and TRBJ2-3 provide the parts outside the CDR3, is GAGVSQSPRYKVTKRGQDVALRCDPISGHVSLYWYRQALGQGPEFLTYFNYEAQQDKSGLPNDRFSAERPEGSISTLTIQRTEQRDSAMYRCASSLRLAGSDADTQYFGPGTRLTVL.

The chain carries TRBV11-2 and TRBJ1-1; D not certain. This CDR3 comprises 13 residues. With 1 base removed from V and 5 bases from J, the gap between germline ends came to 8 bases. Germline CDR1 is SGHAT and CDR2 is FQNNGV. In DNA form, the CDR3 reads TGTGCCAGCAGCTTAGGAACGGGAACTGAAGCTTTCTTT. Translating it yields CASSLGTGTEAFF. The full variable domain, its missing parts supplied by reference TRBV11-2 and TRBJ1-1, is EAGVAQSPRYKIIEKRQSVAFWCNPISGHATLYWYQQILGQGPKLLIQFQNNGVVDDSQLPKDRFSAERLKGVDSTLKIQPAKLEDSAVYLCASSLGTGTEAFFGQGTRLTVV.

The chain is built from TRBV4-1 and TRBJ2-3; 10 nucleotides match TRBD2. Germline CDR1 is MGHRA and CDR2 is YSYEKL. Trimming removed 1 base from V and 5 bases from J; junction bases left unmatched: 9. This CDR3 contains 17 residues. The CDR3 DNA reads as TGCGCCAGCAGCCAAGTACCAGCGGGGGGGCGTGAAGATACGCAGTATTTT. Its protein is CASSQVPAGGREDTQYF.

J is TRBJ2-6 and V is TRBV27, with D perhaps TRBD2 (5 bases). Germline-derived CDR1 and CDR2 are MNHEY and SMNVEV (reference sequence). Trimming pared 4 bases from V and 3 bases from J, leaving 7 bases between. The CDR3 loop spans 14 amino acids. DNA of the CDR3: TGTGCCAGCAGTTCTACTAGTGGGGCCAACGTCCTGACTTTC. Translated, it gives CASSSTSGANVLTF. Complete variable domain (other parts from reference TRBV27 and TRBJ2-6): EAQVTQNPRYLITVTGKKLTVTCSQNMNHEYMSWYRQDPGLGLRQIYYSMNVEVTDKGDVPEGYKVSRKEKRNFPLILESPSPNQTSLYFCASSSTSGANVLTFGAGSRLTVL.

The V call is TRBV10-3, the J call TRBJ2-7; D unclear. The V gene's germline CDR1 is ENHRY and CDR2 SYGVKD. This CDR3 is 13 amino acids long. With 3 bases removed from V and 2 bases from J, the gap between germline ends came to 8 bases. CDR3 residues: CAISDTAPYEQYF. As DNA, the CDR3 is TGTGCCATCAGTGATACAGCGCCCTACGAGCAGTACTTC.

The V call is TRBV7-8, the J call TRBJ1-1, with D possibly being TRBD1 (5 bases). Trimming removed 5 bases from V and 4 bases from J, with 14 bases in between. Germline V gives CDR1 SGHVS, CDR2 FQNEAQ. The length of the CDR3 is 14 residues. The CDR3 region has the DNA TGTGCCAGCAGCACTGGAGGGGCTCGCACTGAAGCTTTCTTT. This sequence encodes CASSTGGARTEAFF.

This clone has only one observation. The V call is TRBV7-6, the J call TRBJ2-3, with D hard to call. Trimming removed 2 bases from V and 3 bases from J, with 6 bases in between. Germline-derived CDR1 and CDR2 are SGHVS and FNYEAQ. CDR3 length: 13 amino acids. The CDR3 loop is CASSLSPTDTQYF. The CDR3 region has the DNA TGTGCCAGCAGCTTAAGTCCGACAGATACGCAGTATTTT.

The gene calls are TRBV6-5 and TRBJ2-3; tentatively, D is TRBD1 (7 bases). The germline V gene encodes CDR1 MNHEY and CDR2 SVGAGI. The CDR3 spans 13 residues. Trimming shortened V by 10 bases and J by 3 bases, and 14 bases separated the two germline ends. CDR3 nucleotides: TGTGCCACTCGGACAGGAGGGACAGATACGCAGTATTTT. Protein: CATRTGGTDTQYF.

V and J are TRBV27 and TRBJ1-1; weak D call: TRBD1 (6 bases). Between the trimmed V and J ends, which lost 3 bases and 1 base, there was a span of 18 bases. The germline V gene encodes CDR1 MNHEY and CDR2 SMNVEV (reference sequence). The CDR3 extends over 17 amino acids. The CDR3 DNA reads as TGTGCCAGCAGTTTCGTAGCTCCCGGGGGCGCGAACACTGAAGCTTTCTTT. Its protein is CASSFVAPGGANTEAFF.

This sequence joins TRBV5-1 and TRBJ2-7; D is undetermined. The CDR3 runs 13 residues. Trimming shortened V by 4 bases and J by 0 bases, and 8 bases separated the two germline ends. Germline assignment: CDR1 SGHRS and CDR2 YFSETQ. This CDR3 is CASSPPSSYEQYF. The CDR3 DNA reads as TGCGCCAGCAGCCCCCCCAGCTCCTACGAGCAGTACTTC.

This chain uses TRBV27 with TRBJ2-1; D not certain. Looked up from germline, CDR1 is MNHEY and CDR2 is SMNVEV (reference sequence). Trimming removed 0 bases from V and 0 bases from J, with 3 bases in between. There are 14 residues in the CDR3. CDR3 nucleotides: TGTGCCAGCAGTTTATCAAACTCCTACAATGAGCAGTTCTTC. Amino acids: CASSLSNSYNEQFF.

The V call is TRBV28, the J call TRBJ2-3; D gene ambiguous. V was shortened by 2 bases and J by 2 bases, with 11 bases between the two germline ends. The CDR3 totals 15 residues. Germline assignment: CDR1 MDHEN and CDR2 SYDVKM. For the CDR3, the DNA is TGTGCCAGCAGTTTAGGTGACCCAGACACAGATACGCAGTATTTT. Its translation is CASSLGDPDTDTQYF.